These 16 T cell receptor beta chains share one sample of origin, sequenced in a study of identical twins (dated by TCRdb to 2015 to 2016). Receptors were amplified or captured by 5' RACE. TCRdb records Illumina HiSeq 2000 as the sequencer. TCRdb reprocessing: public reads trimmed at Q25 with fastp, clones called with MiXCR, in-frame beta chains kept. Identical CDR3 protein sequences are pooled into one entry, listed with their most common genes and DNA. The sample table shows about 520,000 distinct CDR3 sequences, and 22% are seen once. The leading ten clones occupy 0.91% of the sample. The sample also formed part of further work on T cells expressing NK-cell markers.

Specimen: CD4+ T cells sorted from blood. These receptor sequences come from a woman aged 18-29 years in good health.

This clonotype occurred a few times. The chain combines TRBV7-2 with TRBJ2-7; 10 bases fit TRBD2. The V segment lost 3 bases and the J segment 4 bases; nucleotides outside the gene matches: 9. CDR1 is SGHTA, CDR2 FQGNSA, per germline. The CDR3 contains 16 residues. CDR3 residues: CASSFPSGRGSYEQYF. The CDR3 DNA sequence: TGTGCCAGCAGCTTCCCCAGCGGGAGGGGTTCTTACGAGCAGTACTTC.

V usage is TRBV6-5 and J usage is TRBJ2-5; D gene ambiguous. V lost 0 bases and J 7 bases, leaving 9 bases between the germline ends. Germline V CDR1 and CDR2: MNHEY, SVGAGI. The CDR3 is made up of 13 amino acids. For the CDR3, the DNA is TGTGCCAGCAGTTACTCCTTCGAAGGGACCCAGTACTTC. Amino acids: CASSYSFEGTQYF.

The chain employs TRBV5-5 and TRBJ1-4; possibly TRBD1 for D (6 bases). V was clipped by 2 bases and J by 8 bases, with 13 bases between them. This CDR3 has 14 residues. Germline V gene data show CDR1 as SGHKS and CDR2 as YYEKEE (reference sequence). This CDR3 is CASSFGSGDEKLFF. The CDR3 nucleotides read TGTGCCAGCAGCTTTGGTTCAGGGGACGAAAAACTGTTTTTT.

This clonotype showed up just a few times. This chain links TRBV18 with TRBJ1-1; TRBD1 is a possible D gene (5 bases). The germline CDR1 and CDR2 sequences are KGHSH and LQKENI. This CDR3 region has 16 residues. V dropped 1 base and J dropped 1 base, with 13 bases sitting between them. In DNA form, the CDR3 reads TGTGCCAGCTCACCACAAATGACAGCGTCGAACACTGAAGCTTTCTTT. This sequence encodes CASSPQMTASNTEAFF.

V and J are TRBV4-3 and TRBJ1-1, with D hard to call. The CDR3 contains 15 residues. The V gene's germline CDR1 is LGHNA and CDR2 YSLEER. The ends were cut back, 3 bases at V and 1 base at J, with 12 bases in the middle. The CDR3 here is CASSQTPGRNTEAFF. The DNA of the CDR3 is TGCGCCAGCAGCCAGACCCCCGGAAGGAACACTGAAGCTTTCTTT.

The chain employs TRBV6-1 and TRBJ1-2; no firm D call. The CDR3 length is 13 residues. Germline V lookup: CDR1 MNHNS, CDR2 SASEGT. V was cut by 6 bases and J by 6 bases, with 14 bases left in between. This CDR3 is CASRSGNRHGYTF. Here the CDR3 DNA reads TGTGCCAGCAGATCAGGAAACCGGCATGGCTACACCTTC.

The V and J genes are TRBV2 and TRBJ2-2, with a weak D call TRBD2 (6 bases). The germline V and J ends were trimmed by 5 bases and 1 base, with 20 bases remaining between them. In germline, CDR1 is SNHLY, CDR2 FYNNEI. The CDR3 has 18 amino acids. Here the CDR3 DNA reads TGTGCCAGCAGTTTCCGCCCCACCCTGGGGGGGAACACCGGGGAGCTGTTTTTT. Its protein product is CASSFRPTLGGNTGELFF. Supplemented by reference TRBV2 and TRBJ2-2, the full variable domain reads EPEVTQTPSHQVTQMGQEVILRCVPISNHLYFYWYRQILGQKVEFLVSFYNNEISEKSEIFDDQFSVERPDGSNFTLKIRSTKLEDSAMYFCASSFRPTLGGNTGELFFGEGSRLTVL.

The chain is built from TRBV6-2 or TRBV6-3 and TRBJ2-7; 11 bases agree with TRBD2. This CDR3 has 17 amino acids. Trimming at V came to 7 bases and at J to 6 bases, leaving 17 bases not matched to a gene. Looked up from germline, CDR1 is MNHEY and CDR2 is SVGEGT. The CDR3 DNA is TGTGCCAGCATCGACTTCGTTAGCGGGAGGGCCTTTTTCGAGCAGTACTTC. Protein product: CASIDFVSGRAFFEQYF.

This clonotype appeared a few times. V usage is TRBV29-1 and J usage is TRBJ1-2; 7 bases agree with TRBD1. Germline CDR1 reads SQVTM; CDR2 reads ANQGSEA. Trimming at V came to 6 bases and at J to 2 bases, leaving 12 bases not matched to a gene. The CDR3 runs 15 residues. The CDR3 region is CSVAVRQGPNYGYTF. The CDR3 DNA follows: TGCAGCGTCGCAGTTCGACAGGGACCCAACTATGGCTACACCTTC.

This clonotype was seen a few times. The chain's CDR3 is CASRDYRGHTYEQYF. CDR3 DNA: TGTGCCAGCAGGGACTACAGGGGTCATACCTACGAGCAGTACTTC. J is TRBJ2-7 and V is TRBV28; a weak D match, TRBD1 (7 bases). Per the germline V gene, CDR1 is MDHEN and CDR2 is SYDVKM. Trimming pared 6 bases from V and 2 bases from J, leaving 17 bases between. The CDR3 totals 15 residues. The entire variable domain, with the rest obtained from reference TRBV28 and TRBJ2-7, is as follows: DVKVTQSSRYLVKRTGEKVFLECVQDMDHENMFWYRQDPGLGLRLIYFSYDVKMKEKGDIPEGYSVSREKKERFSLILESASTNQTSMYLCASRDYRGHTYEQYFGPGTRLTVT.

This clonotype was counted only a few times. The chain combines TRBV29-1 with TRBJ2-3, with D hard to call. Looked up from germline, CDR1 is SQVTM and CDR2 is ANQGSEA. V gave up 5 bases and J gave up 7 bases, with 10 bases separating them. The CDR3 length is 11 residues. The DNA for the CDR3 is TGCAGCGTTTCGGGTCCAAATACGCAGTATTTT. It translates to CSVSGPNTQYF.

This clonotype appeared many times. The V gene is TRBV20-1, the J gene TRBJ2-5; D remains ambiguous. Germline assignment: CDR1 DFQATT and CDR2 SNEGSKA (reference sequence). This CDR3 comprises 11 residues. Trimming removed 0 bases from V and 7 bases from J, with 6 bases in between. Here the CDR3 DNA reads TGCAGTGCTAGAGATCAGGTGACCCAGTACTTC. Translating it yields CSARDQVTQYF.

The CDR3 spells CASSYRDRGRTWGDTQYF. The CDR3 nucleotides read TGTGCCAGCAGCTACCGGGACAGGGGCCGAACCTGGGGAGATACGCAGTATTTT. The chain couples TRBV11-2 to TRBJ2-3, with TRBD1 matching over 10 bases. The CDR3 runs 18 residues. V dropped 4 bases and J dropped 5; count of bases not matched to a gene: 15. CDR1 SGHAT and CDR2 FQNNGV come from the germline V gene.

In this sample, this clonotype turned up many times. The V gene is TRBV2, the J gene TRBJ1-1; a possible D gene is TRBD1 (6 bases). V was cut by 7 bases and J by 5 bases, with 14 bases left in between. This CDR3 is 13 amino acids long. CDR1 is SNHLY, CDR2 FYNNEI, per germline. This CDR3 is CASTEGGETEAFF. The CDR3 DNA reads TGTGCCAGCACCGAGGGGGGGGAGACTGAAGCTTTCTTT. The variable domain in full, with the rest retrieved from reference TRBV2 and TRBJ1-1, is EPEVTQTPSHQVTQMGQEVILRCVPISNHLYFYWYRQILGQKVEFLVSFYNNEISEKSEIFDDQFSVERPDGSNFTLKIRSTKLEDSAMYFCASTEGGETEAFFGQGTRLTVV.

V gene TRBV25-1 combines with J gene TRBJ2-3; maybe TRBD2 (5 bases). This CDR3 contains 14 residues. In germline, CDR1 is MGHDK, CDR2 SYGVNS. Trimming removed 1 base from V and 6 bases from J, with 11 bases in between. Written as DNA, the CDR3 is TGTGCCAGCAGTGAATTGGCGGGCAGGGATACGCAGTATTTT. Translating gives CASSELAGRDTQYF.

This clonotype was counted many times. CDR3: CSGTTGTNTEAFF. As DNA, the CDR3 is TGCAGCGGGACGACAGGGACGAACACTGAAGCTTTCTTT. The V call is TRBV29-1, the J call TRBJ1-1; TRBD1 aligns across 7 bases. J gave up 1 base and V 7 bases, and 6 bases lay outside the gene matches. The CDR3 consists of 13 residues. From germline, CDR1 is SQVTM and CDR2 ANQGSEA. Full variable domain (missing parts from reference TRBV29-1 and TRBJ1-1): SAVISQKPSRDICQRGTSLTIQCQVDSQVTMMFWYRQQPGQSLTLIATANQGSEATYESGFVIDKFPISRPNLTFSTLTVSNMSPEDSSIYLCSGTTGTNTEAFFGQGTRLTVV.